The present TCR beta chain was sequenced within a study of technical replicates of blood from a few donors. Clones were sequenced by immunoSEQ multiplex PCR, and TCRdb holds only the in-frame ones, with some missing. The profile shows about 79,000 clones, about 91% of them singletons. Sequencing was done on a sample of T cells isolated from PBMCs. The origin of this receptor is a human donor in good health. Some clones in this sample may be carry-over from other donors' samples.

CDR3 residues: CASSPTGASYEQYF. The DNA for the CDR3 is TGTGCCAGCAGCCCGACAGGCGCATCCTACGAGCAGTACTTC. The chain employs TRBV27 and TRBJ2-7, with D tentatively TRBD1 (6 bases). The CDR3 runs 14 residues. The germline V gene encodes CDR1 MNHEY and CDR2 SMNVEV (reference sequence). V lost 6 bases, J lost 1 base, and 13 bases lay in between.